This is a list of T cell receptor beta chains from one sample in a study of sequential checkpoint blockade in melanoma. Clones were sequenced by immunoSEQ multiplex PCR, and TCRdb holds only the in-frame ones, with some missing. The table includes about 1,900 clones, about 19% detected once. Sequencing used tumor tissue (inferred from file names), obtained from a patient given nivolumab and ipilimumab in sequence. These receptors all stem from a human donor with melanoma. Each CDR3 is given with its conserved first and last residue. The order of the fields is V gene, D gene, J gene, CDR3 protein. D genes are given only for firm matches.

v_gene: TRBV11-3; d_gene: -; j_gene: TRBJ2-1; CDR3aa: CASSHSLSGVYEQFF
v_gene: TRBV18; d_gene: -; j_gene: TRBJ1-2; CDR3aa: CASSPGTFYGYTF
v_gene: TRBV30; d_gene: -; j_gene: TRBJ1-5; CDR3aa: CAWREPGWSNQPQHF
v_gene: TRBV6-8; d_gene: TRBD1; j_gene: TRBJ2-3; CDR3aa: CATHLRQGPEWTQYF
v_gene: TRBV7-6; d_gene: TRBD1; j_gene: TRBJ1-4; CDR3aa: CASSLAPTGVGREKLFF
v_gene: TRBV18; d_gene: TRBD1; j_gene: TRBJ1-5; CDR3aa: CASAGTGSNQPQHF
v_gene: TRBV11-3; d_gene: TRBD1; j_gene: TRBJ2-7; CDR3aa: CASSPSGGQGAYEQYF
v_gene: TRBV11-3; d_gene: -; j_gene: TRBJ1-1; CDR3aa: CASSPGGGWTEAFF
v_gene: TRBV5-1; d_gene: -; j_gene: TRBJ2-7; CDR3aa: CASSLGQGGAYEQYF
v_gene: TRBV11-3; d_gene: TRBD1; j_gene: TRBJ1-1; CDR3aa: CASREDRDAGTEAFF
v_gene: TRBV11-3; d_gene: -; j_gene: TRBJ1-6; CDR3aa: CASSERQANSPLHF
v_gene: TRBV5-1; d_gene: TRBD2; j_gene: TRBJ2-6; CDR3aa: CASSLEGTRSGANVLTF
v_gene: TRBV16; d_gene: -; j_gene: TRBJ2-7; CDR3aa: CASSLNADEQYF
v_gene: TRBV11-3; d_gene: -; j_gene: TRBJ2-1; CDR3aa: CASSSDSYHGSYNEQFF
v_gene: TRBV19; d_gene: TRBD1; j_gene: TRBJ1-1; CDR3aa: CASRSFDRGQTEAFF
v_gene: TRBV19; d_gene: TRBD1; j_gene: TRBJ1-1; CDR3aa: CASRSNDRALRTEAFF
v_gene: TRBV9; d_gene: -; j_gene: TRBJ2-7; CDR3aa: CASSVRGSHEQYF
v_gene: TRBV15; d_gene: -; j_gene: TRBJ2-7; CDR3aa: CATSRLHGTGVLYEQYF
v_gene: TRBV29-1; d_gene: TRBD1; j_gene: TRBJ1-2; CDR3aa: CSVFLRTGGVGYTF
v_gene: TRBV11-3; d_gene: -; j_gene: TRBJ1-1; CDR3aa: CASSPRQQGWGNTEAFF